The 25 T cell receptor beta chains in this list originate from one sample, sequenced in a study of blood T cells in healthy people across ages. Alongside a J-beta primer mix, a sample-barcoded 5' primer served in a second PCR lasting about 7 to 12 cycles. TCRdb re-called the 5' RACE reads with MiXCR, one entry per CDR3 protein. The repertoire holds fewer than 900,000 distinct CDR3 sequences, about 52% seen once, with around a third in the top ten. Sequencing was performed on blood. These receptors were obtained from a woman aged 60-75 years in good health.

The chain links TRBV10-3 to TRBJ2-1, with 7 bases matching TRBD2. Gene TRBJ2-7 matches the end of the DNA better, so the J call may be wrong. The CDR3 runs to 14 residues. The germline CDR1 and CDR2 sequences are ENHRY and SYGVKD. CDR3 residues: CAITREDSYNEQYF. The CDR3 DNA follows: TGTGCCATCACTCGGGAGGATTCCTACAATGAGCAGTACTTC.

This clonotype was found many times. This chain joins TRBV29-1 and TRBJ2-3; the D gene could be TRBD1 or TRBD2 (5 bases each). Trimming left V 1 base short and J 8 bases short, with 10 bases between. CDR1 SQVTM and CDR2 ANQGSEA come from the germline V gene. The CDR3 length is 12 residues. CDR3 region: CSVEAQGVTQYF. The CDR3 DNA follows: TGCAGCGTTGAAGCTCAGGGAGTTACGCAGTATTTT.

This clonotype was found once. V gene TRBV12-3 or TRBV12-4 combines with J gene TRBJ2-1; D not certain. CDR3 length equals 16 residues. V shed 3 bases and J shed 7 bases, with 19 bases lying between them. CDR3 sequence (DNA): TGTGCCAGCAGTTTGGGCCTGGGCGTAGGCAGGAATGAGCAGTTCTTC. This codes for CASSLGLGVGRNEQFF.

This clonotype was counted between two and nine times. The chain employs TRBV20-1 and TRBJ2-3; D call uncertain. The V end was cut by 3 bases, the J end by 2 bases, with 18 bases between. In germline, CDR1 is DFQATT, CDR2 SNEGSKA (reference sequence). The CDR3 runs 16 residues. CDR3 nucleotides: TGCAGTGCTAGCCCCAGCAAAGTGCGGATCACAGATACGCAGTATTTT. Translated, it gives CSASPSKVRITDTQYF.

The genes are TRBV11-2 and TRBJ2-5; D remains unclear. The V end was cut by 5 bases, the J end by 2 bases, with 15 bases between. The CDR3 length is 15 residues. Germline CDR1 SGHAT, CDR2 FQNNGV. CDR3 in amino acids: CASSRPSGKQETQYF. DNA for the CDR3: TGTGCCAGCAGCCGACCTAGTGGGAAACAAGAGACCCAGTACTTC.

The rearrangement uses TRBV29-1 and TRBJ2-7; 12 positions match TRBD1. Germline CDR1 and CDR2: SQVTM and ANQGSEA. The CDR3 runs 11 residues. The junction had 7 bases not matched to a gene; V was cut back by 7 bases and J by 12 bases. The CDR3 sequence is CSARDRGRVYF. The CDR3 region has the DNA TGCAGCGCCCGGGACAGGGGGCGTGTGTACTTC.

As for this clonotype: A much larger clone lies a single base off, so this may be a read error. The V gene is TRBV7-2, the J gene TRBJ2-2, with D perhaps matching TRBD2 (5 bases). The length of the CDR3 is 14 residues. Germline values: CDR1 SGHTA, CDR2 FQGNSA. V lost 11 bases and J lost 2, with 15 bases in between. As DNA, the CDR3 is TGTGCCGGCAAAACTAGGGCTAACACCGGGGAGCTGTTTTTT. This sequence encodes CAGKTRANTGELFF.

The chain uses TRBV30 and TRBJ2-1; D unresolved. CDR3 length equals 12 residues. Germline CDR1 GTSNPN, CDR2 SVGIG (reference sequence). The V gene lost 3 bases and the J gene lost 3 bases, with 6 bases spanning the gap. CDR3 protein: CAWSESYNEQFF. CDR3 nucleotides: TGTGCCTGGAGCGAGAGCTACAATGAGCAGTTCTTC.

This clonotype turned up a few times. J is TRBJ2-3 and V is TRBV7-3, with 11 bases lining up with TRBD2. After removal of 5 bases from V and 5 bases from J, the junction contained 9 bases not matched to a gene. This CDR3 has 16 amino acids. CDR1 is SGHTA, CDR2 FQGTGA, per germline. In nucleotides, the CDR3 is TGTGCCAGCAGCAAACTAGCGGGAGCGGGGGGAGATACGCAGTATTTT. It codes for CASSKLAGAGGDTQYF.

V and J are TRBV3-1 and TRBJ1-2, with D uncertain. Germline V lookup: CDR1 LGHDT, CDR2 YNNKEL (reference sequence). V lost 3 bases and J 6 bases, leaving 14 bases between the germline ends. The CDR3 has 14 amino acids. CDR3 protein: CASSHSDRGNGYTF. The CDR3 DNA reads TGTGCCAGCAGCCATTCCGACCGGGGAAATGGCTACACCTTC.

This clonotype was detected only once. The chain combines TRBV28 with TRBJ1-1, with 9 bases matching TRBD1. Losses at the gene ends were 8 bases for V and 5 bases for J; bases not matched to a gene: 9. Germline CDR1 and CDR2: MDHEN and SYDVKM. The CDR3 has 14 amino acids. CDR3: CASRWTGDGTEAFF. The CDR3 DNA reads TGTGCCAGCCGATGGACAGGGGATGGAACTGAAGCTTTCTTT.

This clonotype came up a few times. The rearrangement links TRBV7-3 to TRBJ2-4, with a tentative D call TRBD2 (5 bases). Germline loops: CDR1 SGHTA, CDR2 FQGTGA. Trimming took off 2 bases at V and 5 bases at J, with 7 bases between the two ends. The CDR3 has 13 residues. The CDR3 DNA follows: TGTGCCAGCAGCTTAGGGAGAGAAAACATTCAGTACTTC. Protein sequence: CASSLGRENIQYF.

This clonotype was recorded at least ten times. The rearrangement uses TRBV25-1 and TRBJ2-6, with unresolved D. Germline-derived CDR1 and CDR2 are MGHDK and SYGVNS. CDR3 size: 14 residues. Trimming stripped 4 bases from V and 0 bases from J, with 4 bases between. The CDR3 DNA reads TGTGCCAGCAGTGTGGACTCTGGGGCCAACGTCCTGACTTTC. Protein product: CASSVDSGANVLTF.

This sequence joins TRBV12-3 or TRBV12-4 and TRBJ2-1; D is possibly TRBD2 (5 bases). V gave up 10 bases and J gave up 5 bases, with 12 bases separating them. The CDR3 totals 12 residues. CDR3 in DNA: TGTGCCACCGCACCGGGGAACAATGAGCAGTTCTTC. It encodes CATAPGNNEQFF.

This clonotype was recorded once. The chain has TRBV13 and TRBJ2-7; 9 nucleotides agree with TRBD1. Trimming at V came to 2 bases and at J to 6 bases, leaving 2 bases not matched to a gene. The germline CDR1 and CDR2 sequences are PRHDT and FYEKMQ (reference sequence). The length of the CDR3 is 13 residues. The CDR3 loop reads CASSLRTGVEQYF. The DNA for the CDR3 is TGTGCCAGCAGCTTACGGACAGGGGTCGAGCAGTACTTC.

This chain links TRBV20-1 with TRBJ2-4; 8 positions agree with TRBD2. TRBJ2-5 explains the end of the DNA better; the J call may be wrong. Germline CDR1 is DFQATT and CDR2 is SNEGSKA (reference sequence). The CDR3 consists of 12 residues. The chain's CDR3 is CSASGRVETQYF. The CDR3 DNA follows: TGCAGTGCTAGCGGGAGGGTTGAGACCCAGTACTTC.

The CDR3: CASTEPRDNYGYTF. The CDR3 DNA reads TGTGCCAGCACTGAGCCGAGGGATAACTATGGCTACACCTTC. The rearrangement uses TRBV6-8 and TRBJ1-2; D unresolved. V was trimmed by 7 bases and J by 1 base, leaving 13 bases between them. The germline gives CDR1 MNHGY, CDR2 SAAAGT. The CDR3 totals 14 residues.

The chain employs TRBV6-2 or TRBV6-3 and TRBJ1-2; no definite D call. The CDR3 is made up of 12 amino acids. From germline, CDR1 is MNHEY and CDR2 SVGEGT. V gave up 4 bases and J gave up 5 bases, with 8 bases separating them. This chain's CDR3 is CASSWASYGYTF. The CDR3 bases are TGTGCCAGCAGTTGGGCAAGTTATGGCTACACCTTC.

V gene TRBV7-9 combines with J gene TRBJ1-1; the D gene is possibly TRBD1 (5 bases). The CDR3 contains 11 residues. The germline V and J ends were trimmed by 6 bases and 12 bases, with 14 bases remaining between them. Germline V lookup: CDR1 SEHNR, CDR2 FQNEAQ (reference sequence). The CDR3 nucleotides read TGTGCCAGCAGTAGGGACCTTGGAACTTTCTTT. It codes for CASSRDLGTFF.

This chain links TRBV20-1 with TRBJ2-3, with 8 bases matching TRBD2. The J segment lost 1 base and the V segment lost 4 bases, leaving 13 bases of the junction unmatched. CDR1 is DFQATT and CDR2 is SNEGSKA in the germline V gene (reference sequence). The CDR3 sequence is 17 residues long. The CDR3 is CSATPTSLAARTDTQYF. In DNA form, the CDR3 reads TGCAGTGCTACCCCGACGTCACTAGCGGCCCGCACAGATACGCAGTATTTT.

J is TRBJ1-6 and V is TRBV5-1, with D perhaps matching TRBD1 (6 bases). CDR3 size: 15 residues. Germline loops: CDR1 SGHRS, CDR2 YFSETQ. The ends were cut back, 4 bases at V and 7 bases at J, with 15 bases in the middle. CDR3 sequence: CASSELGGRNSPLHF. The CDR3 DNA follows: TGCGCCAGCAGCGAACTAGGGGGACGGAATTCACCCCTCCACTTT.

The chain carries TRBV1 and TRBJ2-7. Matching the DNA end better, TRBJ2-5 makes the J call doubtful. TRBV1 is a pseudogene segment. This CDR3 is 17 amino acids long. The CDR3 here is CTSSSDPIDWTEETQYF. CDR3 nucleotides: TGCACCAGCAGCTCTGACCCAATCGACTGGACGGAAGAGACCCAGTACTTC.

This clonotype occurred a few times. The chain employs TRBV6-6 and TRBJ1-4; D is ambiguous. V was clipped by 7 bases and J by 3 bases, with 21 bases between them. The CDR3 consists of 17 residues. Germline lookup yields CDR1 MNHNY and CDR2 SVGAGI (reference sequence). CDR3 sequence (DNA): TGTGCCAGCATGTCGGGCAGCCGGATAGTGGCTAATGAAAAACTGTTTTTT. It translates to CASMSGSRIVANEKLFF.

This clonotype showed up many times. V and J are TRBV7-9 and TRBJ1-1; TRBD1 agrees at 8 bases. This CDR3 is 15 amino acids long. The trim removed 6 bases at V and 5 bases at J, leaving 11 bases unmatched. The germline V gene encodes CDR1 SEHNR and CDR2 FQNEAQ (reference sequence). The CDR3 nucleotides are TGTGCCAGCAGACCAAAGGACAGGGTTGGAACTGAAGCTTTCTTT. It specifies CASRPKDRVGTEAFF.

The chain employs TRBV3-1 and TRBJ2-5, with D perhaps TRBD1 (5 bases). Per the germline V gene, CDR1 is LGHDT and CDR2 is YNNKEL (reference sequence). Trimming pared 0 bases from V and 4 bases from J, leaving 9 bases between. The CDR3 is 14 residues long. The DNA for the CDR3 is TGTGCCAGCAGCCAAGAGGCCAGGGCAGAGACCCAGTACTTC. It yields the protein CASSQEARAETQYF.